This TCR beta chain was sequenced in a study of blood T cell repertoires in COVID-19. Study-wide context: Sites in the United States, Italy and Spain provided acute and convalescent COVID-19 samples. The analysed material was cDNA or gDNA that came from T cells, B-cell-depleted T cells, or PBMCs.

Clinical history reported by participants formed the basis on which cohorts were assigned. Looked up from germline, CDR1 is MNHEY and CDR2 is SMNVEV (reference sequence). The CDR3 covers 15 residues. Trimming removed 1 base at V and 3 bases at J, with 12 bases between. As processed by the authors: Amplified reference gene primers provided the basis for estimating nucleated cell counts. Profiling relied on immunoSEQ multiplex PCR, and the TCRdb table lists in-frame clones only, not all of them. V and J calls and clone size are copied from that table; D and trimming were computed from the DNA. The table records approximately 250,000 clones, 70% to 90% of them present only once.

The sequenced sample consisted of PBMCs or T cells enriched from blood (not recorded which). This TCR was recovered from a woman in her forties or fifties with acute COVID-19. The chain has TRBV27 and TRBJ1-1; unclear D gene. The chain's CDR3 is CASSLLRGWYTEAFF. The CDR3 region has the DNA TGTGCCAGCAGTTTATTGCGGGGATGGTACACTGAAGCTTTCTTT.